This record looks at one T cell receptor (beta chain) sequence and its context. This CDR3 region has 17 residues. Trimming took off 4 bases at V and 2 bases at J, with 21 bases between the two ends. CDR1 MDHEN and CDR2 SYDVKM come from the germline V gene. The data derive from a study of blood T cell repertoires in COVID-19. In the study overall: Both acute and convalescent COVID-19 samples were obtained from the United States, Italy and Spain.

Profiling relied on immunoSEQ multiplex PCR, and the TCRdb table lists in-frame clones only, not all of them. The profile shows 160,000 or so clones, nearly 80% of them singletons. The chain uses TRBV28 and TRBJ2-7; D possibly corresponds to TRBD2 (5 bases). This clonotype was obtained from a woman older than 75 with acute or convalescent COVID-19. Sequenced: peripheral blood. The CDR3 sequence: CASSSPGIAGATYEQYF. CDR3 nucleotide sequence: TGTGCCAGCAGTTCCCCGGGAATTGCGGGTGCCACCTACGAGCAGTACTTC.